This entry lists 21 T cell receptor beta chains sequenced from one sample in a study of blood T cell repertoires in COVID-19. Clones were sequenced by immunoSEQ multiplex PCR, and TCRdb holds only the in-frame ones, with some missing. The sample shows about 28,000 clones, roughly 80% of them seen only once. Material: peripheral blood. These receptors originate from a woman aged 55-69 years with acute or convalescent COVID-19.

The chain carries TRBV11-3 and TRBJ2-2, with 7 bases fitting TRBD1. The CDR3 length is 15 residues. Germline V CDR1 and CDR2: SGHNT, YENEEA. J gave up 4 bases and V 1 base, and 3 bases lay outside the gene matches. This CDR3 is CASSLGQGSTGELFF. DNA of the CDR3: TGTGCCAGCAGCTTAGGACAGGGCAGCACCGGGGAGCTGTTTTTT.

This clone was found a few times. This chain uses TRBV7-9 with TRBJ1-6; D unclear. Germline V gene lookup returns CDR1 SEHNR and CDR2 FQNEAQ (reference sequence). The CDR3 is 14 residues long. Trimming left V 5 bases short and J 9 bases short, with 14 bases between. The CDR3: CASSPGEGGSPLHF. The CDR3 DNA reads as TGTGCCAGCAGCCCCGGTGAGGGTGGTTCACCCCTCCACTTT.

The rearrangement uses TRBV30 and TRBJ2-7, with D unclear. V was trimmed by 0 bases and J by 0 bases, leaving 12 bases between them. The CDR3 spans 15 residues. Germline values: CDR1 GTSNPN, CDR2 SVGIG (reference sequence). The CDR3 region is CAWSVEAHPSYEQYF. The CDR3 coding sequence is TGTGCCTGGAGTGTCGAGGCCCATCCCTCCTACGAGCAGTACTTC.

By share, this clone ranks as medium-sized. This sequence joins TRBV15 and TRBJ1-2; D gene ambiguous. This CDR3 contains 15 residues. Germline assignment: CDR1 LNHNV and CDR2 YYDKDF (reference sequence). Trimming left V 4 bases short and J 2 bases short, with 14 bases between. The CDR3 is CATSKESGVNYGYTF. CDR3 DNA: TGTGCCACCAGCAAAGAATCCGGGGTAAACTATGGCTACACCTTC.

A few counts support this clone. This CDR3 is CATSLGTGFEFYGYTF. DNA for the CDR3: TGTGCCACCAGTCTCGGGACAGGGTTTGAGTTCTATGGCTACACCTTC. The chain carries TRBV7-9 and TRBJ1-2; 9 bases match TRBD1. V lost 10 bases, J lost 4 bases, and 16 bases stayed unmatched. The germline V gene encodes CDR1 SEHNR and CDR2 FQNEAQ (reference sequence). The CDR3 is 16 amino acids.

This chain joins TRBV19 and TRBJ1-5, with D maybe TRBD1 (6 bases). There are 13 residues in the CDR3. Trimming removed 9 bases at V and 4 bases at J, with 13 bases between. Germline values: CDR1 LNHDA, CDR2 SQIVND (reference sequence). The CDR3: CASSRQENQPQHF. CDR3 sequence (DNA): TGTGCCAGCTCTCGACAGGAAAATCAGCCCCAGCATTTT.

The rearrangement links TRBV27 to TRBJ1-2; TRBD1 agrees at 11 bases. Germline CDR1 and CDR2: MNHEY and SMNVEV (reference sequence). V trimming: 5 bases; J trimming: 4 bases; junction bases outside the gene matches: 3. The CDR3 consists of 14 residues. This chain's CDR3 is CASSAGTGGYGYTF. The CDR3 nucleotides read TGTGCCAGCAGTGCCGGGACAGGGGGCTATGGCTACACCTTC.

The chain is built from TRBV19 and TRBJ2-1; no clear D gene. The germline CDR1 and CDR2 sequences are LNHDA and SQIVND (reference sequence). The CDR3 runs to 15 residues. Trimming removed 7 bases at V and 2 bases at J, with 15 bases between. CDR3 sequence reads: CASTPPGSAYNEQFF. DNA for the CDR3: TGTGCCAGTACCCCCCCCGGGTCGGCCTACAATGAGCAGTTCTTC.

The chain is built from TRBV5-1 and TRBJ1-6; 10 bases agree with TRBD1. This CDR3 has 15 amino acids. V dropped 3 bases and J dropped 8; count of bases not matched to a gene: 5. In germline, CDR1 is SGHRS, CDR2 YFSETQ. This CDR3 is CASSSDRGSYSPLHF. The DNA for the CDR3 is TGCGCCAGCAGCTCGGACAGGGGGAGTTATTCACCCCTCCACTTT.

This CDR3 is CASKTPRLGEKLFF. Written as DNA, the CDR3 is TGCGCCAGCAAGACCCCTCGACTAGGCGAAAAACTGTTTTTT. The chain recombines TRBV10-2 with TRBJ1-4; D unclear. Germline V CDR1 and CDR2: WSHSY, SAAADI. This CDR3 spans 14 amino acids. Trimming removed 7 bases from V and 8 bases from J, with 17 bases in between.

This chain links TRBV29-1 with TRBJ1-4; 10 bases align to TRBD1. The CDR3 spans 18 residues. CDR1 is SQVTM and CDR2 is ANQGSEA in the germline V gene. The V segment lost 1 base and the J segment 0 bases; nucleotides outside the gene matches: 8. The DNA of the CDR3 is TGCAGCGTTGAAGTAGGAAGGGACAGGGGAACAACTAATGAAAAACTGTTTTTT. This sequence encodes CSVEVGRDRGTTNEKLFF. Supplemented by reference TRBV29-1 and TRBJ1-4, the full variable domain reads SAVISQKPSRDICQRGTSLTIQCQVDSQVTMMFWYRQQPGQSLTLIATANQGSEATYESGFVIDKFPISRPNLTFSTLTVSNMSPEDSSIYLCSVEVGRDRGTTNEKLFFGSGTQLSVL.

A few counts support this clone. The DNA of the CDR3 is TGTGCCAGCAGCTTACTGGGTCAGGGTCCTAACTATGGCTACACCTTC. The encoded protein is CASSLLGQGPNYGYTF. The chain joins TRBV7-8 to TRBJ1-2; TRBD1 is a possible D gene (5 bases). Trimming removed 2 bases from V and 0 bases from J, with 13 bases in between. The CDR3 sequence is 16 residues long. CDR1 is SGHVS, CDR2 FQNEAQ, per germline.

In DNA, the CDR3 is TGCGCCAGCAGCTTGTTGGGACAGGGGAACACCGGGGAGCTGTTTTTT. This translates into CASSLLGQGNTGELFF. The chain combines TRBV5-1 with TRBJ2-2; 9 positions agree with TRBD1. Germline V gene data show CDR1 as SGHRS and CDR2 as YFSETQ. This CDR3 is built from 16 residues. Trimming removed 1 base from V and 1 base from J; junction bases left unmatched: 2.

This rearrangement joins TRBV18 to TRBJ1-4; 9 bases match TRBD1. The J segment lost 5 bases and the V segment lost 4 bases, leaving 8 bases of the junction unmatched. CDR1 is KGHSH, CDR2 LQKENI, per germline. This CDR3 comprises 16 residues. For the CDR3, the DNA is TGTGCCAGCTCACTATCCACCGGGACAGGGAATGAAAAACTGTTTTTT. Translated, it gives CASSLSTGTGNEKLFF.

The chain combines TRBV6-5 with TRBJ1-6, with 11 bases identical to TRBD1. Germline lookup yields CDR1 MNHEY and CDR2 SVGAGI. This CDR3 is built from 15 residues. With V trimmed by 3 bases and J by 10 bases, 5 bases remained unmatched. CDR3 amino acids: CASSYADRGRSPLHF. CDR3 nucleotides: TGTGCCAGCAGTTATGCGGACAGGGGGCGGTCACCCCTCCACTTT.

This sequence joins TRBV6-5 and TRBJ2-7; D is unclear. The length of the CDR3 is 13 residues. In germline, CDR1 is MNHEY, CDR2 SVGAGI. Trimming cost V 6 bases and J 2 bases, with 11 bases left between them. This CDR3 is CASRPGSPYEQYF. The CDR3 coding sequence is TGTGCCAGCAGGCCAGGCAGTCCCTACGAGCAGTACTTC.

CDR3 in DNA: TGTGCCAGCAGTCGGACAGGGGGCCTGAACTATGGCTACACCTTC. This sequence encodes CASSRTGGLNYGYTF. The rearrangement links TRBV6-5 to TRBJ1-2; 11 bases agree with TRBD1. The CDR3 spans 15 residues. V lost 5 bases to trimming and J lost 2 bases; unmatched junction nucleotides: 4. Germline CDR1 MNHEY, CDR2 SVGAGI.

This clone came up a few times. The chain links TRBV6-5 to TRBJ1-2, with no clear D. With 11 bases removed from V and 5 bases from J, the gap between germline ends came to 15 bases. Germline-derived CDR1 and CDR2 are MNHEY and SVGAGI. The CDR3 covers 12 residues. As DNA, the CDR3 is TGTGCCGAGGGCGAAAGGACTTATGGCTACACCTTC. Translation gives CAEGERTYGYTF.

This clone came up a few times. The chain uses TRBV4-1 and TRBJ1-6; D is undetermined. The length of the CDR3 is 16 residues. V dropped 0 bases and J dropped 6 bases, with 12 bases sitting between them. Germline V gene data show CDR1 as MGHRA and CDR2 as YSYEKL. CDR3 residues: CASSQENAALNSPLHF. CDR3 DNA sequence: TGCGCCAGCAGCCAAGAAAATGCGGCCCTTAATTCACCCCTCCACTTT.

The chain employs TRBV13 and TRBJ2-3, with D possibly matching TRBD1 (6 bases). The CDR3 contains 14 residues. V gave up 5 bases and J gave up 1 base, with 10 bases separating them. Germline V gene lookup returns CDR1 PRHDT and CDR2 FYEKMQ (reference sequence). Written as DNA, the CDR3 is TGTGCCAGCAGCCTTGGACAGCGCACAGATACGCAGTATTTT. Residues: CASSLGQRTDTQYF.

This clone appeared a few times. The V call is TRBV5-1, the J call TRBJ2-3; 14 positions agree with TRBD2. Per the germline V gene, CDR1 is SGHRS and CDR2 is YFSETQ. The CDR3 has 17 amino acids. The junction had 5 bases not matched to a gene; V was cut back by 4 bases and J by 1 base. CDR3 sequence: CASSPLTSGGGTDTQYF. The CDR3 bases are TGCGCCAGCAGCCCTCTGACTAGCGGGGGGGGCACAGATACGCAGTATTTT.